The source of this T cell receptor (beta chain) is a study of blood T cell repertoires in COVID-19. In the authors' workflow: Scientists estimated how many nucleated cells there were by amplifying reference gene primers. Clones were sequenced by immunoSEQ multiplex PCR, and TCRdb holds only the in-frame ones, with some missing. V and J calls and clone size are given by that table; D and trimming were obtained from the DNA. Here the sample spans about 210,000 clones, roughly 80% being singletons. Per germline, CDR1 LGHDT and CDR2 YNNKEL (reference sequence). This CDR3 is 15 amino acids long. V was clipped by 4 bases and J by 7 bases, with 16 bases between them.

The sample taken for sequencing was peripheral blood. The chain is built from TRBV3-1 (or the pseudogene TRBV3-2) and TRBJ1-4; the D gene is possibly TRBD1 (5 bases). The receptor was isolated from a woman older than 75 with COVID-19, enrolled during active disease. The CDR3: CASSPEGRWGEKLFF. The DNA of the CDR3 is TGTGCCAGCAGCCCTGAGGGGAGGTGGGGTGAAAAACTGTTTTTT.